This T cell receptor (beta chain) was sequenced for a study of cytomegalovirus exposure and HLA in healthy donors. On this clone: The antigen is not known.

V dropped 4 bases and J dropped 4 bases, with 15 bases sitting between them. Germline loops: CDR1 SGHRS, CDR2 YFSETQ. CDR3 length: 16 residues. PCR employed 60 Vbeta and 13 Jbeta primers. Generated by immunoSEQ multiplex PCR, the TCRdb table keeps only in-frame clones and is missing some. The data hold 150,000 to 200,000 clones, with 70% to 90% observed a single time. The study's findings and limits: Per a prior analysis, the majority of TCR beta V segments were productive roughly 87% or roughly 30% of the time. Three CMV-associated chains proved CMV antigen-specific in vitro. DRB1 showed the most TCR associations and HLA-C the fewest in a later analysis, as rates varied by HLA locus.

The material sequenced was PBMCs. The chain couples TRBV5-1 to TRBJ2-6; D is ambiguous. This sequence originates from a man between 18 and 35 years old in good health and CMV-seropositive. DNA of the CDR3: TGCGCCAGCAGCGCAAGTAGTTTTTCCGGGGCCAACGTCCTGACTTTC. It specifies CASSASSFSGANVLTF.